This T cell receptor beta chain was captured in a study of T cells in localized non-small cell lung cancer (dated by TCRdb to the early 2020s). Broadly, across the study: Comparing tumors with uninvolved tumor-adjacent lungs, the study looked at the T cell repertoires of 220 or so patients with early-stage NSCLC. The mean age of the NSCLC patients was around 65 years, with 130 or so men and 95 to 110 women. The cohort was made up of 200 to 250 treatment-naive NSCLC patients whose localized lung tumors had been resected. Overall study results and their limits: Uninvolved tumor-adjacent lung showed the highest T cell clonality, higher than tumor, which suggests more focused antigenic responses in the adjacent lung. A median of roughly 60 of the top 100 tumor clones turned up in the paired uninvolved adjacent lung, and 25 to 35 of those clones also ranked among the top 100 of that same adjacent lung. Higher T cell density in blood was associated with longer overall survival, whereas higher clonality in adjacent lung was associated with shorter survival. Because multi-region tumor sequencing was not done, intratumor heterogeneity could not be ruled out. Because the study design was exploratory, TCR variables were selected using unadjusted p-values without false-discovery rate correction.

Notes on this clone: Its antigen is unknown. Nothing much larger sits one base from this clone, and base qualities are not available.

At diagnosis, tumor, uninvolved tumor-adjacent lung and peripheral blood were collected and then preserved as a mix of FFPE and fresh-frozen material. For TCR repertoire profiling, blood samples were analyzed in the form of peripheral blood mononuclear cells. After removal of 1 base from V and 4 bases from J, the junction retains 4 bases not matched to a gene. CDR1 is given as SGHVS and CDR2 as FNYEAQ, both from the germline V gene. The CDR3, from cysteine to phenylalanine, totals 15 residues. Only CDR3 DNA remains: 45 bases, in frame from the first base. TCR beta CDR3 regions were sequenced from DNA using the immunoSEQ Assay. As for the original processing: T cell density was computed as TCR beta template counts normalized to usable DNA estimated by amplifying housekeeping genes. The preseqR package was used to estimate richness by extrapolating to 400,000 templates for PBMC samples and to 120,000 templates for tissue samples. Clonality was calculated as one minus Pielou's evenness. Differential abundance testing on productive amino-acid clonotypes, with a minimum total count of 5 and an alpha of 0.1, was used to identify tissue-enriched TCRs. Repertoire overlap between compartments was quantified with the Jaccard Index and Morisita Overlap Index. GLIPH clustered TCR beta CDR3s with public tetramer-defined viral CDR3s; viral motifs required at least three viral sequences plus V-gene enrichment. Sourced from immuneACCESS, this table was stored by TCRdb with only in-frame sequences that have V and J called. A share of the clones is absent; for the studies checked, an unresolved V gene accounts for under half, and the remainder has no known explanation. That table supplies the V and J calls and clone size; D and trimming were determined from the DNA. Here the sample has thousands of clones; around 85% occur a single time. The ten largest clones take up about 9.1% of the sample.

The sequence joins TRBV7-6 to TRBJ2-1, with TRBD1 identical over 7 junction bases. This TCR derives from a woman aged 40-75 years with stage II lung adenocarcinoma. Source: PBMCs, taken before any cancer treatment. CDR3 loop: CASSLGDSEYNEQFF. The nucleotides read TGTGCCAGCAGCTTAGGGGACAGCGAGTACAATGAGCAGTTCTTC.